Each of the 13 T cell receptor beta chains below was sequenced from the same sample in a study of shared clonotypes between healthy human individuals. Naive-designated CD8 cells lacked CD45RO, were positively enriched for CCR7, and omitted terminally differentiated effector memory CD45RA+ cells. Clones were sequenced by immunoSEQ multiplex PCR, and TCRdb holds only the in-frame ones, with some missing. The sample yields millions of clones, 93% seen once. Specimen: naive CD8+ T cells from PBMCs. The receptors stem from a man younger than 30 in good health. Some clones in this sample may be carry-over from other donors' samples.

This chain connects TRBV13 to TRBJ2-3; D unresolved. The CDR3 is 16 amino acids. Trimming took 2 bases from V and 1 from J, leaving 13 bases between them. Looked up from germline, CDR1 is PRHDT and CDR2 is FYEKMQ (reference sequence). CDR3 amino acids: CASSLLGFYGTDTQYF. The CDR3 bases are TGTGCCAGCAGCTTATTAGGATTTTACGGCACAGATACGCAGTATTTT.

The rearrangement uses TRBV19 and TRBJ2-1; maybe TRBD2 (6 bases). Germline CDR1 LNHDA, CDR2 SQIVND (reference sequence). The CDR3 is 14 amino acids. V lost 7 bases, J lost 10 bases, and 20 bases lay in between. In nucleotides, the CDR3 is TGTGCCAGTAATCCCCGGACGGGAGAATTAGAGCAGTTCTTC. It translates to CASNPRTGELEQFF.

The CDR3 here is CASSGGTVPIYEQYF. DNA of the CDR3: TGTGCCAGCAGCGGGGGGACAGTTCCTATCTACGAGCAGTACTTC. The rearrangement uses TRBV5-8 and TRBJ2-7, with a possible D match to TRBD1 (7 bases). Germline CDR1 SGHTS, CDR2 YDEGEE. Trimming cost V 4 bases and J 3 bases, with 17 bases left between them. There are 15 residues in the CDR3.

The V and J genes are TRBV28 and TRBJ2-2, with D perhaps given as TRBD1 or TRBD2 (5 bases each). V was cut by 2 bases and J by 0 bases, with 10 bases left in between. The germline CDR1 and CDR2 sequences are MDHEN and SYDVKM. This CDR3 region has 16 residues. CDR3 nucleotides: TGTGCCAGCAGTTTAAACGGGGCTCCGAACACCGGGGAGCTGTTTTTT. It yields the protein CASSLNGAPNTGELFF.

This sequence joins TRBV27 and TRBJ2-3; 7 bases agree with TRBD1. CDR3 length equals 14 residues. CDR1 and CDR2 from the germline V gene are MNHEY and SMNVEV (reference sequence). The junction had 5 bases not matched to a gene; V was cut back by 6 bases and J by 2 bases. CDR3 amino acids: CASSPGQTTDTQYF. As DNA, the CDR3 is TGTGCCAGCAGCCCGGGACAGACCACAGATACGCAGTATTTT.

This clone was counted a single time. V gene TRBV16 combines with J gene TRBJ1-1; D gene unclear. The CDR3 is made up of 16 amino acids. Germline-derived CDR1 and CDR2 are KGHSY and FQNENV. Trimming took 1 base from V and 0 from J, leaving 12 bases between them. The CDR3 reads CASSQLGLVVNTEAFF. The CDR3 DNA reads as TGTGCCAGCAGCCAATTGGGATTGGTGGTGAACACTGAAGCTTTCTTT.

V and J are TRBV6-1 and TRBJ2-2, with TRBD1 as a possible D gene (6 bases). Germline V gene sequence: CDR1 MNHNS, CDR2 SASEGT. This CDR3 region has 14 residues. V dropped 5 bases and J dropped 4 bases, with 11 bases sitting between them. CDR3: CASSKDRTTGELFF. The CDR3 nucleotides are TGTGCCAGCAGTAAAGACAGGACCACCGGGGAGCTGTTTTTT.

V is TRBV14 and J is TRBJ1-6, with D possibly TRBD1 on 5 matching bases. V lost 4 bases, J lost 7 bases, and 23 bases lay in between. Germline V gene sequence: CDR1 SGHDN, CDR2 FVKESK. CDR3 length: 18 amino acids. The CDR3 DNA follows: TGTGCCAGCAGCCCGCCCCACCGGGATCGGGGACCGAATTCACCCCTCCACTTT. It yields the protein CASSPPHRDRGPNSPLHF.

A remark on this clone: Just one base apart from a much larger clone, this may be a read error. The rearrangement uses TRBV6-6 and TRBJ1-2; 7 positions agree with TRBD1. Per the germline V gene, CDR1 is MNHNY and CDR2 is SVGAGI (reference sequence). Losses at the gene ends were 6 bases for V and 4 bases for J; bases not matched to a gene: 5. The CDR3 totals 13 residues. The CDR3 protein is CASSPGQTYGYTF. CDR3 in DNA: TGTGCCAGCAGCCCGGGACAGACCTATGGCTACACCTTC.

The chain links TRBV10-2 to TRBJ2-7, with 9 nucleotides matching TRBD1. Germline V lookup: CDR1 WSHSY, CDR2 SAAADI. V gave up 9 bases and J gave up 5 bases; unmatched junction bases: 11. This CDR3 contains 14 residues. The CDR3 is CASRPRDRAHEQYF. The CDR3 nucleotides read TGCGCCAGTAGACCCCGGGACAGGGCCCACGAGCAGTACTTC.

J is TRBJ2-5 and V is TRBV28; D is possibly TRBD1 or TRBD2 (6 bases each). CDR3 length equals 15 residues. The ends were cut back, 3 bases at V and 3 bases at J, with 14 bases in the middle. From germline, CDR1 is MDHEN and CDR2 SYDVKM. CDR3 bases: TGTGCCAGCAGTTTGGGGGCGGGGCTAGAAGAGACCCAGTACTTC. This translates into CASSLGAGLEETQYF. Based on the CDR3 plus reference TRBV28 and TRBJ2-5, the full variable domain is DVKVTQSSRYLVKRTGEKVFLECVQDMDHENMFWYRQDPGLGLRLIYFSYDVKMKEKGDIPEGYSVSREKKERFSLILESASTNQTSMYLCASSLGAGLEETQYFGPGTRLLVL.

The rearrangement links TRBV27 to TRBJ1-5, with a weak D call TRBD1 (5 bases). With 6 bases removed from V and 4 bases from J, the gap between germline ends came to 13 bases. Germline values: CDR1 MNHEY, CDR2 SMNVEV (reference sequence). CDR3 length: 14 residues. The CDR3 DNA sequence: TGTGCCAGCAGAGGCTTACAGGTAAATCAGCCCCAGCATTTT. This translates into CASRGLQVNQPQHF.

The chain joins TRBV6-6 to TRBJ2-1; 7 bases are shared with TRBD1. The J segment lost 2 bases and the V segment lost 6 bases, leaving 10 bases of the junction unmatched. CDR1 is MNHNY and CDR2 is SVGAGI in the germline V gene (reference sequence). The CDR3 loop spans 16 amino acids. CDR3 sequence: CASRPETGITYNEQFF. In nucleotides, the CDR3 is TGTGCCAGCAGGCCTGAGACAGGGATTACCTACAATGAGCAGTTCTTC.